The 3 T cell receptor beta chains presented below share a single source sample, sequenced in a study of shared clonotypes between healthy human individuals (dated by TCRdb to the early 2020s). Library method: the immunoSEQ multiplex PCR assay. Sourced from immuneACCESS, this table was stored by TCRdb with only in-frame sequences that have V and J called. A share of the clones is absent; for the studies checked, an unresolved V gene accounts for under half, and the remainder has no known explanation. In this sample the table shows more than 2 million clones, around 95% of which occur a single time. The ten largest clonotypes hold around 0.13% of the sample. Sequencing used naive CD4+ T cells sorted from blood. In light of the paper, this sample's cell subset or site label describes: CD45RA+ positively selected. The receptor source for this set is a man between 18 and 35 years old in good health.

The gene calls are TRBV28 and TRBJ1-1, with D unclear. Germline CDR1 reads MDHEN; CDR2 reads SYDVKM. This CDR3 region has 15 residues. The V and J ends lost 5 bases and 4 bases respectively, with 17 bases between them. CDR3 loop: CASSPLEWEATEAFF. The CDR3 DNA is TGTGCCAGCAGTCCTTTGGAGTGGGAGGCCACTGAAGCTTTCTTT.

V and J are TRBV10-3 and TRBJ2-2, with TRBD2 matching 7 bases. Germline loops: CDR1 ENHRY, CDR2 SYGVKD. The CDR3 has 17 amino acids. V lost 0 bases and J lost 2; bases outside the gene matches: 6. CDR3 residues: CAISESRLAANTGELFF. The CDR3 DNA is TGTGCCATCAGTGAGTCGAGGCTAGCGGCTAACACCGGGGAGCTGTTTTTT.

The chain employs TRBV2 and TRBJ1-4; 11 bases align to TRBD1. Germline loops: CDR1 SNHLY, CDR2 FYNNEI. Germline trimming cut 6 bases from V and 6 bases from J; bases unmatched to any gene: 3. The length of the CDR3 is 14 residues. The chain's CDR3 is CASSRDRGDEKLFF. The CDR3 DNA reads TGTGCCAGCAGCCGGGACAGGGGGGATGAAAAACTGTTTTTT.